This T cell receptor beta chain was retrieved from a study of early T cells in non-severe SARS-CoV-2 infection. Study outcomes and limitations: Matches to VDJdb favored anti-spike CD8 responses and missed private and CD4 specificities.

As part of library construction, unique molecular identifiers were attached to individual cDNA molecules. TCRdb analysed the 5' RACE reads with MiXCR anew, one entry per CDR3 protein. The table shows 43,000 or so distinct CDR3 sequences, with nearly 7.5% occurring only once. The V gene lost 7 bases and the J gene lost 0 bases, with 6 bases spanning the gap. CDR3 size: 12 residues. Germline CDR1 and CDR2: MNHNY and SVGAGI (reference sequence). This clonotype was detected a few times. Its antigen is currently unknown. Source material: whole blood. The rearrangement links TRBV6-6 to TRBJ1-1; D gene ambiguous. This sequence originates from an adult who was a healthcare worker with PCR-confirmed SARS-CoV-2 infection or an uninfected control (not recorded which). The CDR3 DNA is TGTGCCAGCAATATAATGAACACTGAAGCTTTCTTT. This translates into CASNIMNTEAFF.